A selection of T cell receptor beta chains follows, all from one sample in a study of T-cell reconstitution after alpha-beta-depleted transplantation in children. TCRdb fed the PCR reads into MiXCR, producing one record per CDR3 protein. The sample consists of hundreds of thousands of distinct CDR3 sequences, 15% to 20% of them appearing once. The sample in question was PBMCs from the stem cell graft donor, obtained from the stem cell graft. The source of these receptors is a human donor who donated a stem cell graft to a child with acute myeloid leukemia. CDR3s include the opening cysteine and the closing phenylalanine or tryptophan. The D gene is left open where the match is weak. Size is omitted from some rows. Given values are once, few, many or a class for expanded clones.

clone size: few
V gene: TRBV15
J gene: TRBJ1-5
D gene: .
CDR3 DNA: TGTGCCACCAGCAGAGATAAGGGGCAGGGTCAGCCCCAGCATTTT
CDR3 protein: CATSRDKGQGQPQHF

clone size: many
V gene: TRBV20-1
J gene: TRBJ2-3
D gene: .
CDR3 DNA: TGCAGTGCTAGAGCTAGCGAGAGGCCGGATACGCAGTATTTT
CDR3 protein: CSARASERPDTQYF

clone size: many
V gene: TRBV7-9
J gene: TRBJ2-1
D gene: .
CDR3 DNA: TGTGCCAGCAGCCGACGGATCGCAATGCCCCACAATGAGCAGTTCTTC
CDR3 protein: CASSRRIAMPHNEQFF

clone size: many
V gene: TRBV13
J gene: TRBJ1-1
D gene: .
CDR3 DNA: TGTGCCAGCAGCTTAGAGGGCCCCCCTGAAGCTTTCTTT
CDR3 protein: CASSLEGPPEAFF

clone size: .
V gene: TRBV7-2
J gene: TRBJ2-1
D gene: .
CDR3 DNA: TGTGCCAGCAGCAGAAGCCGGGATCCCTCCTACAATGAGCAGTTCTTC
CDR3 protein: CASSRSRDPSYNEQFF

clone size: few
V gene: TRBV10-3
J gene: TRBJ2-1
D gene: .
CDR3 DNA: TGTGCCATCAGTGAGCGGGGGCCCCGGGAAGAGCAGTTCTTC
CDR3 protein: CAISERGPREEQFF

clone size: .
V gene: TRBV6-1
J gene: TRBJ1-1
D gene: .
CDR3 DNA: TGTGCCAGCAGCTTCGGACTGGTTAACACTGAAGCTTTCTTT
CDR3 protein: CASSFGLVNTEAFF

clone size: .
V gene: TRBV5-4
J gene: TRBJ2-4
D gene: .
CDR3 DNA: TGTGCCATCAGCCCGGAGCTCCAAGACATTCAGTACTTC
CDR3 protein: CAISPELQDIQYF

clone size: few
V gene: TRBV6-5
J gene: TRBJ1-1
D gene: .
CDR3 DNA: TGTGCCAGCAGCCCTATCCATGGGCGTGGGAGCACTGAAGCTTTCTTT
CDR3 protein: CASSPIHGRGSTEAFF

clone size: few
V gene: TRBV4-1
J gene: TRBJ1-5
D gene: .
CDR3 DNA: TGCGCCAGCAGCCAAGAAGACCTGACCTATCAGCCCCAGCATTTT
CDR3 protein: CASSQEDLTYQPQHF

clone size: .
V gene: TRBV25-1
J gene: TRBJ2-5
D gene: .
CDR3 DNA: TGTGCCAGCAGTGAATGGGGGACCGCGAAAGAGACCCAGTACTTC
CDR3 protein: CASSEWGTAKETQYF

clone size: .
V gene: TRBV5-1
J gene: TRBJ2-2
D gene: .
CDR3 DNA: TGCGCCAGCAGCCCCATCGACGAGGTAGCGACCGGGGAGCTGTTTTTT
CDR3 protein: CASSPIDEVATGELFF